A single sample is the source of the 20 T cell receptor beta chains below, sequenced in a study of shared T cell receptors in the human thymus. Clones were sequenced by immunoSEQ multiplex PCR, and TCRdb holds only the in-frame ones, with some missing. The table lists 500,000 to 850,000 clones, about 87% of them singletons. A further study also used this sample, focusing on human thymus T cells.

Sequenced material: thymocytes. The source of these receptors is a boy younger than two with a congenital heart defect.

The V and J genes are TRBV28 and TRBJ2-2; possibly TRBD2 for D (5 bases). Germline V gene sequence: CDR1 MDHEN, CDR2 SYDVKM. The V gene lost 6 bases and the J gene lost 2 bases, with 10 bases spanning the gap. The CDR3 spans 14 residues. CDR3 bases: TGTGCCAGCAGGGCGCGGGCTAACACCGGGGAGCTGTTTTTT. As protein: CASRARANTGELFF.

In nucleotides, the CDR3 is TGTGCCTGCCAGGGTAAGGGTGTTGGCAATCAGCCCCAGCATTTT. Protein product: CACQGKGVGNQPQHF. The chain combines TRBV30 with TRBJ1-5, with a weak D call TRBD1 (5 bases). The CDR3 runs 15 residues. The V gene's germline CDR1 is GTSNPN and CDR2 SVGIG (reference sequence). The V end lost 6 bases, the J end lost 2 bases, and 17 bases lay between the germline ends. The variable domain in full, completed from reference TRBV30 and TRBJ1-5, reads SQTIHQWPATLVQPVGSPLSLECTVEGTSNPNLYWYRQAAGRGLQLLFYSVGIGQISSEVPQNLSASRPQDRQFILSSKKLLLSDSGFYLCACQGKGVGNQPQHFGDGTRLSIL.

The CDR3: CASSTPGGVTEAFF. CDR3 nucleotides: TGTGCCAGCAGCACGCCGGGGGGAGTCACTGAAGCTTTCTTT. The chain joins TRBV13 to TRBJ1-1; D perhaps matches TRBD1 (5 bases). The germline V and J ends were trimmed by 5 bases and 4 bases, with 14 bases remaining between them. Germline CDR1 is PRHDT and CDR2 is FYEKMQ (reference sequence). The CDR3 totals 14 residues.

The chain carries TRBV7-9 and TRBJ2-1; TRBD1 aligns across 8 bases. CDR1 is SEHNR, CDR2 FQNEAQ, per germline (reference sequence). The CDR3 has 17 amino acids. V lost 3 bases, J lost 8 bases, and 15 bases stayed unmatched. The CDR3 is CASSLGRLDRGDHEQFF. Here the CDR3 DNA reads TGTGCCAGCAGCTTGGGTCGCCTCGACAGGGGCGACCATGAGCAGTTCTTC.

The chain combines TRBV4-2 with TRBJ1-1, with a possible D match to TRBD1 (6 bases). Between the trimmed V and J ends, which lost 3 bases and 2 bases, there was a span of 16 bases. CDR3 length equals 16 residues. Germline assignment: CDR1 LGHNA and CDR2 YNFKEQ. Here the CDR3 reads CASSHPRGQINTEAFF. CDR3 nucleotides: TGTGCCAGCAGCCACCCCAGGGGCCAGATAAACACTGAAGCTTTCTTT.

DNA for the CDR3: TGTGCCAGCAGCCGGACAGAGAATGAAAAACTGTTTTTT. Translating it yields CASSRTENEKLFF. The genes are TRBV7-9 and TRBJ1-4; D is perhaps TRBD1 (6 bases). CDR1 is SEHNR and CDR2 is FQNEAQ in the germline V gene (reference sequence). Trimming took 5 bases from V and 5 from J, leaving 9 bases between them. The CDR3 consists of 13 residues.

The J gene is TRBJ1-1, the V gene TRBV5-1; maybe TRBD1 (6 bases). The CDR3 loop spans 16 amino acids. Germline V gene data show CDR1 as SGHRS and CDR2 as YFSETQ. Trimming pared 3 bases from V and 0 bases from J, leaving 15 bases between. DNA for the CDR3: TGCGCCAGCAGCTCAATCGCAGGGGCGCTGAACACTGAAGCTTTCTTT. It specifies CASSSIAGALNTEAFF.

The V and J genes are TRBV9 and TRBJ2-5, with a weak D call TRBD2 (6 bases). The J call is in doubt because the DNA end fits TRBJ2-7 better. The CDR3 length is 16 residues. The germline V gene has CDR1 SGDLS and CDR2 YYNGEE. Here the CDR3 reads CASSVERRAGFHEQYF. DNA of the CDR3: TGTGCCAGCAGCGTAGAACGGCGGGCGGGGTTCCACGAGCAGTACTTC.

The chain combines TRBV4-1 with TRBJ1-5; 7 positions agree with TRBD1. This CDR3 contains 19 residues. Germline CDR1 MGHRA, CDR2 YSYEKL. V lost 0 bases and J lost 5; bases outside the gene matches: 16. CDR3 in amino acids: CASSQDSPPTGLRYQPQHF. The CDR3 DNA sequence: TGCGCCAGCAGCCAAGATTCTCCCCCGACAGGGTTGCGGTATCAGCCCCAGCATTTT.

This clone has only a few counts. The chain combines TRBV9 with TRBJ2-5; TRBD2 might be the D (6 bases). CDR3 size: 16 residues. Trimming removed 2 bases at V and 2 bases at J, with 16 bases between. From germline, CDR1 is SGDLS and CDR2 YYNGEE. The CDR3 DNA is TGTGCCAGCAGCGTCTCCCTTGGGGGGAGGCAAGAGACCCAGTACTTC. This gives the protein CASSVSLGGRQETQYF.

V is TRBV15 and J is TRBJ1-5, with D possibly matching TRBD1 (5 bases). This CDR3 region has 17 residues. V was clipped by 0 bases and J by 6 bases, with 18 bases between them. Looked up from germline, CDR1 is LNHNV and CDR2 is YYDKDF (reference sequence). CDR3 protein: CATSREFGRVGSQPQHF. CDR3 nucleotide sequence: TGTGCCACCAGCAGAGAGTTCGGCAGGGTTGGCAGTCAGCCCCAGCATTTT.

This chain joins TRBV7-9 and TRBJ2-1; D remains unclear. This CDR3 spans 16 amino acids. V was trimmed by 0 bases and J by 5 bases, leaving 14 bases between them. The germline V gene encodes CDR1 SEHNR and CDR2 FQNEAQ (reference sequence). CDR3 sequence: CASSLALRGGHNEQFF. In DNA form, the CDR3 reads TGTGCCAGCAGCTTAGCGTTAAGAGGTGGCCACAATGAGCAGTTCTTC.

The chain employs TRBV28 and TRBJ1-5; TRBD1 might be the D (6 bases). The length of the CDR3 is 20 residues. Germline assignment: CDR1 MDHEN and CDR2 SYDVKM. Deletions cut 5 bases from V and 1 base from J, with 27 bases between. In DNA form, the CDR3 reads TGTGCCAGCAGTCTGAAAGGACAGCTGCTCCCCGGGCCAAGCAATCAGCCCCAGCATTTT. Amino acid sequence: CASSLKGQLLPGPSNQPQHF.

The chain couples TRBV28 to TRBJ1-2; D is possibly TRBD1 (5 bases). This CDR3 contains 17 residues. Germline V gene sequence: CDR1 MDHEN, CDR2 SYDVKM. Trimming removed 6 bases from V and 3 bases from J, with 23 bases in between. CDR3 region: CASRLFRWGDGHYGYTF. CDR3 nucleotides: TGTGCCAGCAGGCTATTCAGGTGGGGGGACGGACACTATGGCTACACCTTC.

This chain links TRBV18 with TRBJ2-7; the match to TRBD1 covers 10 bases. The CDR3 is 14 residues long. V shed 5 bases, J shed 3 bases, and the junction held 4 bases outside the gene matches. CDR1 is KGHSH and CDR2 is LQKENI in the germline V gene. The CDR3 DNA is TGTGCCAGCTCATCAGGACAGGGGGGCTACGAGCAGTACTTC. This sequence encodes CASSSGQGGYEQYF. Supplemented by reference TRBV18 and TRBJ2-7, the full variable domain reads NAGVMQNPRHLVRRRGQEARLRCSPMKGHSHVYWYRQLPEEGLKFMVYLQKENIIDESGMPKERFSAEFPKEGPSILRIQQVVRGDSAAYFCASSSGQGGYEQYFGPGTRLTVT.

The chain recombines TRBV6-1 with TRBJ2-7, with D uncertain. This CDR3 is built from 15 residues. Deletions cut 3 bases from V and 2 bases from J, with 14 bases between. Per the germline V gene, CDR1 is MNHNS and CDR2 is SASEGT. CDR3 region: CASSDFLGSPYEQYF. The CDR3, as DNA: TGTGCCAGCAGTGACTTCCTAGGATCCCCCTACGAGCAGTACTTC.

V is TRBV5-4 and J is TRBJ1-2, with D uncertain. This CDR3 region has 15 residues. The germline V gene encodes CDR1 SGHNT and CDR2 YYREEE (reference sequence). Trimming stripped 1 base from V and 2 bases from J, with 12 bases between. DNA of the CDR3: TGTGCCAGCAGCTTGTGGGGTCCGGGGAACTATGGCTACACCTTC. Residues: CASSLWGPGNYGYTF.

The rearrangement uses TRBV27 and TRBJ1-1, with a weak D call TRBD1 (5 bases). The V end was cut by 0 bases, the J end by 8 bases, with 13 bases between. From germline, CDR1 is MNHEY and CDR2 SMNVEV (reference sequence). This CDR3 is built from 14 residues. In nucleotides, the CDR3 is TGTGCCAGCAGTTTATCGAGTAACAGGCGGGAAGCTTTCTTT. Amino acids: CASSLSSNRREAFF.

The J gene is TRBJ1-5, the V gene TRBV15, with 10 nucleotides matching TRBD1. CDR3 length equals 16 residues. Germline loops: CDR1 LNHNV, CDR2 YYDKDF (reference sequence). V lost 1 base and J lost 6; bases outside the gene matches: 6. CDR3 DNA sequence: TGTGCCACCAGCAGAGGGACAGGGGGAATCGGTCAGCCCCAGCATTTT. It specifies CATSRGTGGIGQPQHF.

The CDR3, as DNA: TGTGCCAGCAGTTCCCGGACTCCTGATCGGGCTGAGCAGTTCTTC. Amino acid sequence: CASSSRTPDRAEQFF. V gene TRBV25-1 combines with J gene TRBJ2-1, with D maybe TRBD2 (5 bases). Trimming took 5 bases from V and 9 from J, leaving 20 bases between them. In germline, CDR1 is MGHDK, CDR2 SYGVNS. The CDR3 has 15 amino acids. The full variable domain, with the rest looked up from reference TRBV25-1 and TRBJ2-1, is EADIYQTPRYLVIGTGKKITLECSQTMGHDKMYWYQQDPGMELHLIHYSYGVNSTEKGDLSSESTVSRIRTEHFPLTLESARPSHTSQYLCASSSRTPDRAEQFFGPGTRLTVL.